The present T cell receptor (beta chain) was sequenced within a study of blood T cell repertoires in COVID-19. At the level of the study: Sample material is recorded as cDNA or gDNA derived from T cells, B-cell-depleted T cells, or PBMCs.

The length of the CDR3 is 16 residues. Germline V gene sequence: CDR1 LNHDA, CDR2 SQIVND (reference sequence). With 5 bases removed from V and 0 bases from J, the gap between germline ends came to 11 bases. This clone has only a few counts. Measured with immunoSEQ multiplex PCR; TCRdb has only the in-frame clones, and not every one. The table records about 11,000 clones, approximately 70% of them present only once. The sequenced sample consisted of peripheral blood. The chain has TRBV19 and TRBJ1-6, with D maybe TRBD1 (6 bases). This TCR was sampled from a man aged 55 to 69 with COVID-19, enrolled during active disease. The CDR3 DNA reads as TGTGCCAGTAGTTGGGCGACAGGCTCCTATAATTCACCCCTCCACTTT. It specifies CASSWATGSYNSPLHF.